This T cell receptor (beta chain) was recovered during a study of blood T cell repertoires in COVID-19. Study information: Italy, Spain and the United States were the sources of the convalescent and acute COVID-19 samples. In each case, the material was cDNA or gDNA derived from T cells, B-cell-depleted T cells, or PBMCs.

V lost 3 bases to trimming and J lost 3 bases; unmatched junction nucleotides: 5. In germline, CDR1 is ENHRY, CDR2 SYGVKD. The CDR3 runs 15 residues. As originally analysed: Researchers report that nucleated cell counts were estimated from reference gene primer amplification. This table comes from immunoSEQ multiplex PCR, and its TCRdb copy is limited to in-frame clones, with some not included. The DNA was the basis for D and trimming; V, J and clone size are from that table. Of a few hundred thousand clones detected, 65% to 90% appear once; the ten largest clones hold 7.2%. Sequenced input: peripheral blood. The TCR was taken from a human donor in a cohort sampled during active COVID-19. This chain uses TRBV10-3 with TRBJ2-7; the match to TRBD1 covers 10 bases. The CDR3 protein is CAISERQGASYEQYF. CDR3 DNA sequence: TGTGCCATCAGTGAACGACAGGGGGCGAGCTACGAGCAGTACTTC.